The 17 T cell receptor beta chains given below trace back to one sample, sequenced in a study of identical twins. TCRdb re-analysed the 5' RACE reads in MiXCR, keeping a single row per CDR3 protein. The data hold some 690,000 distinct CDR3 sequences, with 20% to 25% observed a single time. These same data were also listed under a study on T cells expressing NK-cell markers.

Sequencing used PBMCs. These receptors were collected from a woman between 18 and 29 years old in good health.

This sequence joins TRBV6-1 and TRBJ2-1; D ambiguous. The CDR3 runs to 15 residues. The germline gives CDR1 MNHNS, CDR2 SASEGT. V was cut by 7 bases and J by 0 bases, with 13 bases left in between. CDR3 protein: CASKREGSSYNEQFF. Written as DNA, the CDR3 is TGTGCCAGCAAACGAGAAGGAAGCTCCTACAATGAGCAGTTCTTC.

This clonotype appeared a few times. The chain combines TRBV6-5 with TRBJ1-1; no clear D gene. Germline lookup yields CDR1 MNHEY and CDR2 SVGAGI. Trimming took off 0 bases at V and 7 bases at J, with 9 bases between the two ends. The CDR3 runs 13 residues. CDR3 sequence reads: CASSYSVTSEAFF. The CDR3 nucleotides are TGTGCCAGCAGTTACTCAGTGACAAGTGAAGCTTTCTTT.

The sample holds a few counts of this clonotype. This chain's CDR3 is CSVLSGLAGFYEQYF. DNA for the CDR3: TGCAGCGTACTAAGTGGTCTAGCGGGATTCTACGAGCAGTACTTC. The chain employs TRBV29-1 and TRBJ2-7; 9 nucleotides match TRBD2. CDR1 is SQVTM and CDR2 is ANQGSEA in the germline V gene. V lost 6 bases to trimming and J lost 3 bases; unmatched junction nucleotides: 12. There are 15 residues in the CDR3.

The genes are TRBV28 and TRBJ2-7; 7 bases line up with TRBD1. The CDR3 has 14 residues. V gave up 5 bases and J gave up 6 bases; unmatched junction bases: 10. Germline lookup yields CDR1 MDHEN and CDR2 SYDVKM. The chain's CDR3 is CASSQSGRGIEQYF. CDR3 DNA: TGTGCCAGCAGTCAATCTGGCAGGGGGATCGAGCAGTACTTC.

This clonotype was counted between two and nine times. CDR3 in amino acids: CASRRYLAGQTIYEQYF. The CDR3 nucleotides read TGTGCCAGCAGACGTTACCTAGCGGGACAGACGATCTACGAGCAGTACTTC. The chain has TRBV7-2 and TRBJ2-7; 9 bases agree with TRBD2. The CDR3 length is 17 residues. The trim removed 6 bases at V and 3 bases at J, leaving 15 bases unmatched. The V gene's germline CDR1 is SGHTA and CDR2 FQGNSA. Together with reference TRBV7-2 and TRBJ2-7, the CDR3 gives the full variable domain: GAGVSQSPSNKVTEKGKDVELRCDPISGHTALYWYRQSLGQGLEFLIYFQGNSAPDKSGLPSDRFSAERTGGSVSTLTIQRTQQEDSAVYLCASRRYLAGQTIYEQYFGPGTRLTVT.

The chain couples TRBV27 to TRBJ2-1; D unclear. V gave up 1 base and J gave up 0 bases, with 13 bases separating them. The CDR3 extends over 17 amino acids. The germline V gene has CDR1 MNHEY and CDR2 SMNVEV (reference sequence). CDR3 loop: CASSLLPYSYSYNEQFF. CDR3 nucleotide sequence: TGTGCCAGCAGTTTATTACCTTACAGCTACTCCTACAATGAGCAGTTCTTC.

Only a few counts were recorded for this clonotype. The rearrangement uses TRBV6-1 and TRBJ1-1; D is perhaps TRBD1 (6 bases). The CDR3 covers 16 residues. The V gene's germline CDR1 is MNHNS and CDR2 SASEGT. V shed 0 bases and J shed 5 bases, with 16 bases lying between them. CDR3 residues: CASSEAGGQGRTEAFF. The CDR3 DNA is TGTGCCAGCAGTGAAGCAGGGGGTCAGGGAAGGACTGAAGCTTTCTTT.

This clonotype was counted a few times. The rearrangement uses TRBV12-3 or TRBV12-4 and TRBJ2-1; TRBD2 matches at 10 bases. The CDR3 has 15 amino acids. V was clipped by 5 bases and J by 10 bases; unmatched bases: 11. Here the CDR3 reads CASSQTSGNPREQFF. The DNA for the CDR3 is TGTGCCAGCAGTCAAACTAGCGGGAACCCACGCGAGCAGTTCTTC.

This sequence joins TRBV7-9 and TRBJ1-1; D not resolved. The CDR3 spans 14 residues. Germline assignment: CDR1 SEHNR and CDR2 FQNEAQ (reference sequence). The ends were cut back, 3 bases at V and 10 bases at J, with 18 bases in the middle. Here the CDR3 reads CASSLVGTTWGAFF. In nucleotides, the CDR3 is TGTGCCAGCAGCTTGGTCGGAACCACATGGGGAGCTTTCTTT.

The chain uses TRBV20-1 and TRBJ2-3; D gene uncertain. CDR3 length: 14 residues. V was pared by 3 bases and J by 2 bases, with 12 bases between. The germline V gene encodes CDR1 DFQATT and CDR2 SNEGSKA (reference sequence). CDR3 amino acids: CSASFPGLTDTQYF. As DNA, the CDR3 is TGCAGTGCTAGTTTTCCAGGCCTCACAGATACGCAGTATTTT.

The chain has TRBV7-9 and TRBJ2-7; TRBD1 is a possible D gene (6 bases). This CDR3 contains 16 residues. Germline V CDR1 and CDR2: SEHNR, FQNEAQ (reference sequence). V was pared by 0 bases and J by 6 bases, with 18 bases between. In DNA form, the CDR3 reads TGTGCCAGCAGCTTAGCCCAACGGACAGTCTCTCGCGAGCAGTACTTC. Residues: CASSLAQRTVSREQYF.

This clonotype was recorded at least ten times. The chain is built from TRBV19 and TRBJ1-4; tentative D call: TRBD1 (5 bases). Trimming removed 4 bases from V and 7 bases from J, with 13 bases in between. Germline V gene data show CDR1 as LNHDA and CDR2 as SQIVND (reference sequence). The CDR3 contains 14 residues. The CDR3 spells CASSRGGAGEKLFF. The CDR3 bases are TGTGCCAGTAGTAGAGGAGGGGCTGGTGAAAAACTGTTTTTT.

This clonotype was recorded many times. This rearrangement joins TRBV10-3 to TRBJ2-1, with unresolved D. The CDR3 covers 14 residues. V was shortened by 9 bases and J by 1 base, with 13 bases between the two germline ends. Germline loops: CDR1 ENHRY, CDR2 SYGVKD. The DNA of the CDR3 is TGTGCCATATCAGGTGACCCTTCCTACAATGAGCAGTTCTTC. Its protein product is CAISGDPSYNEQFF.

For the CDR3, the DNA is TGTGCCAGCATTCGGGACAGGGGGGTATGGAATGAGCAGTTCTTC. It codes for CASIRDRGVWNEQFF. This rearrangement joins TRBV6-1 to TRBJ2-1; 11 bases are a match to TRBD1. The CDR3 is made up of 15 amino acids. The V segment lost 7 bases and the J segment 7 bases; nucleotides outside the gene matches: 9. Germline V gene lookup returns CDR1 MNHNS and CDR2 SASEGT.

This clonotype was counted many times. CDR3 DNA sequence: TGTGCCAGCAGCCGACAACACCGGGAGACCTACGAGCAGTACTTC. Translated: CASSRQHRETYEQYF. The chain links TRBV3-1 to TRBJ2-7; tentative D call: TRBD2 (6 bases). CDR3 length equals 15 residues. The V end was cut by 4 bases, the J end by 2 bases, with 15 bases between. Germline V CDR1 and CDR2: LGHDT, YNNKEL (reference sequence).

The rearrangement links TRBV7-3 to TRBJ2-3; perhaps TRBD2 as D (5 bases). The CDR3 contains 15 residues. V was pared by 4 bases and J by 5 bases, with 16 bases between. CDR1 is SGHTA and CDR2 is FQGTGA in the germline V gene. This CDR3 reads CASSWAGARGDTQYF. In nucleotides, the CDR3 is TGTGCCAGCAGCTGGGCGGGCGCTCGGGGAGATACGCAGTATTTT.

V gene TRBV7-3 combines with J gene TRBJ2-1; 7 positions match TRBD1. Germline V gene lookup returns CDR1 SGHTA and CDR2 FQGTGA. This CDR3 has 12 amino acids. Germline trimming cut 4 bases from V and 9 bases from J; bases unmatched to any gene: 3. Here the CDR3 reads CASSSQGSEQFF. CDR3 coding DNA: TGTGCCAGCAGCTCACAGGGGAGTGAGCAGTTCTTC.